What follows is one TCR beta chain and its context. Other DNA variants within this sample encode the same CDR3. This entry is derived from a study of T cell responses to AZD1222 COVID-19 vaccine. The protocol was immunoSEQ multiplex PCR, while the TCRdb copy is restricted to in-frame clones and leaves out a portion. The data hold under 80,000 clones, with around 84% observed a single time. CDR1 and CDR2 from the germline V gene are KGHSH and LQKENI. Trimming removed 3 bases from V and 3 bases from J, with 8 bases in between. The CDR3 runs 13 residues. The receptor was isolated from an adult in good health. The source was peripheral blood, collected on day 0 of AZD1222 vaccination. The chain employs TRBV18 and TRBJ1-1; no clear D gene. The CDR3 DNA reads TGTGCCAGCTCACCGGGCGGAGACACTGAAGCTTTCTTT. Protein sequence: CASSPGGDTEAFF.